Reported below is one TCR beta chain. Its antigen is currently unknown. The entry originates in a study of CD8+CD57+ T cells in acquired aplastic anemia. Study-wide points: Patients and controls shared twenty-nine CD8+ CDR3 sequences.

The CDR3 is 15 residues long. Germline values: CDR1 SGHTA, CDR2 FQGTGA. Trimming took 5 bases from V and 0 from J, leaving 13 bases between them. Investigators profiled TCR beta VDJ and CDR3 from genomic DNA template. TCRdb fed the reads into MiXCR, producing one record per CDR3 protein. The sample comprises over 250,000 distinct CDR3 sequences, about three fifths of which are singletons, and 1% to 1.5% rests with the top ten. CD8+CD57+ cell expansion, shown by flow cytometry, had occurred in the patients selected for sequencing. The gene calls are TRBV7-3 and TRBJ1-2; a possible D gene is TRBD1 (5 bases). Sequencing was carried out using sorted CD4+, CD8+, or CD8+CD57+ T cells (not recorded which) from PBMCs. This TCR was recovered from a human donor with aplastic anemia. The CDR3 sequence: CASSRGDPTNYGYTF. The DNA of the CDR3 is TGTGCCAGCAGCCGAGGGGATCCGACTAACTATGGCTACACCTTC.